This T cell receptor (beta chain) was documented in a study of T cell changes during pregnancy in multiple sclerosis. The data were produced by immunoSEQ multiplex PCR, yet TCRdb's version contains in-frame clones alone and is incomplete. This table holds 45,000 to 55,000 clones, about 91% found once. This CDR3 is 15 amino acids long. CDR1 and CDR2 (germline): MNHEY, SMNVEV (reference sequence). With 7 bases removed from V and 1 base from J, the gap between germline ends came to 15 bases. J is TRBJ2-3 and V is TRBV27; TRBD2 is a possible D gene (6 bases). This clonotype was obtained from a female donor with multiple sclerosis, enrolled in a pregnancy study. Sample: peripheral blood, taken after pregnancy. The CDR3: CASKMGGHRTDTQYF. The DNA for the CDR3 is TGTGCCAGCAAGATGGGGGGTCACCGCACAGATACGCAGTATTTT.